This passage covers 22 T cell receptor beta chains from one sample sequenced in a study of multiple sclerosis patients with progressive multifocal leukoencephalopathy. Sample time point: before natalizumab initiation. Method: immunoSEQ multiplex PCR; TCRdb's copy keeps in-frame clones and lacks some. The sample consists of about 32,000 clones, about 91% of them appearing once. Input material: PBMCs. These receptors were taken from a man aged 25 to 45 with multiple sclerosis.

V and J are TRBV10-3 and TRBJ2-5; 9 nucleotides line up with TRBD2. The CDR3 runs 15 residues. V gave up 11 bases and J gave up 5 bases; unmatched junction bases: 15. Germline lookup yields CDR1 ENHRY and CDR2 SYGVKD. CDR3 loop: CAAPLGAGGTETQYF. The CDR3 nucleotides are TGTGCCGCTCCCCTAGGGGCGGGAGGGACGGAGACCCAGTACTTC.

The chain combines TRBV7-8 with TRBJ2-5; D unclear. Trimming removed 5 bases from V and 4 bases from J, with 20 bases in between. Germline CDR1 and CDR2: SGHVS and FQNEAQ. The CDR3 extends over 16 amino acids. In DNA form, the CDR3 reads TGTGCCAGCAGCGGCCGTAGGGTAGCTCCATTAGAGACCCAGTACTTC. Protein product: CASSGRRVAPLETQYF.

V and J are TRBV9 and TRBJ1-1; D uncertain. This CDR3 is 14 amino acids long. The V end was cut by 0 bases, the J end by 1 base, with 7 bases between. Germline V gives CDR1 SGDLS, CDR2 YYNGEE. CDR3: CASSVATQNTEAFF. The CDR3 DNA is TGTGCCAGCAGCGTAGCTACGCAGAACACTGAAGCTTTCTTT. The full variable domain, with the rest looked up from reference TRBV9 and TRBJ1-1, is DSGVTQTPKHLITATGQRVTLRCSPRSGDLSVYWYQQSLDQGLQFLIQYYNGEERAKGNILERFSAQQFPDLHSELNLSSLELGDSALYFCASSVATQNTEAFFGQGTRLTVV.

The chain carries TRBV4-2 and TRBJ1-2; maybe TRBD1 (6 bases). The germline V and J ends were trimmed by 5 bases and 10 bases, with 20 bases remaining between them. This CDR3 is 14 amino acids long. Germline assignment: CDR1 LGHNA and CDR2 YNFKEQ. The CDR3 DNA sequence: TGTGCCAGCAGCTTGATCGGGGGCAACACTGACTACACCTTC. Its protein is CASSLIGGNTDYTF.

The CDR3 here is CASKERHYNEQFF. The CDR3 nucleotides are TGTGCCAGCAAGGAGCGGCACTACAATGAGCAGTTCTTC. The gene calls are TRBV2 and TRBJ2-1; possibly TRBD2 for D (5 bases). The ends were cut back, 7 bases at V and 3 bases at J, with 10 bases in the middle. The CDR3 extends over 13 amino acids. Germline CDR1 is SNHLY and CDR2 is FYNNEI.

J is TRBJ2-7 and V is TRBV7-9, with 9 positions matching TRBD2. The CDR3 length is 15 residues. Germline V CDR1 and CDR2: SEHNR, FQNEAQ (reference sequence). Trimming removed 0 bases from V and 5 bases from J; junction bases left unmatched: 5. CDR3 residues: CASSLAGGRANEQYF. CDR3 nucleotide sequence: TGTGCCAGCAGCTTAGCGGGCGGGAGGGCCAACGAGCAGTACTTC.

V usage is TRBV4-3 and J usage is TRBJ2-2; 7 positions agree with TRBD1. The CDR3 length is 17 residues. Germline CDR1 LGHNA, CDR2 YSLEER. After removal of 6 bases from V and 6 bases from J, the junction contained 16 bases not matched to a gene. Here the CDR3 reads CASRDRRLKDGSGELFF. In DNA form, the CDR3 reads TGCGCCAGCAGGGACAGGAGGTTAAAAGACGGGTCCGGGGAGCTGTTTTTT.

This clone has a single count. In nucleotides, the CDR3 is TGTGCCAGTATGAGGGACTATGGCTACACCTTC. It specifies CASMRDYGYTF. The V call is TRBV19, the J call TRBJ1-2; D is unresolved. Trimming took off 7 bases at V and 3 bases at J, with 6 bases between the two ends. CDR1 and CDR2 (germline): LNHDA, SQIVND (reference sequence). CDR3 length equals 11 residues.

The V gene is TRBV10-2, the J gene TRBJ2-7; TRBD2 matches at 8 bases. The ends lost 8 bases at V and 2 bases at J; junction bases unmatched: 5. CDR1 and CDR2 from the germline V gene are WSHSY and SAAADI. The CDR3 is 13 amino acids. The CDR3: CASGGLGPYEQYV. In nucleotides, the CDR3 is TGCGCCAGCGGGGGACTAGGCCCCTACGAGCAGTACGTC.

The chain carries TRBV6-5 and TRBJ2-7; D gene ambiguous. Germline CDR1 reads MNHEY; CDR2 reads SVGAGI. The CDR3 is 14 amino acids. Deletions cut 2 bases from V and 6 bases from J, with 14 bases between. CDR3 nucleotide sequence: TGTGCCAGCAGTTACCGAACTCTAGGATCCGAGCAGTACTTC. Residues: CASSYRTLGSEQYF.

Here the CDR3 DNA reads TGCGCCAGCAGCCAAGACAGGGGATATGGAAACACCATATATTTT. Protein product: CASSQDRGYGNTIYF. The rearrangement uses TRBV4-1 and TRBJ1-3; D is possibly TRBD1 (6 bases). V gave up 0 bases and J gave up 3 bases, with 9 bases separating them. The CDR3 runs 15 residues. Germline-derived CDR1 and CDR2 are MGHRA and YSYEKL.

This sequence joins TRBV7-2 and TRBJ2-7; 8 bases agree with TRBD2. This CDR3 is built from 14 residues. The V segment lost 7 bases and the J segment 7 bases; nucleotides outside the gene matches: 12. Germline V gene lookup returns CDR1 SGHTA and CDR2 FQGNSA. CDR3 sequence: CASTRSGTRDEQYF. CDR3 nucleotides: TGTGCCAGCACCCGTTCCGGGACTAGGGATGAGCAGTACTTC.

CDR3 DNA sequence: TGCGCCAGCAGCTCTGGGATATACGAGCAGTACTTC. Translating it yields CASSSGIYEQYF. This chain connects TRBV5-1 to TRBJ2-7; D gene unclear. CDR1 and CDR2 from the germline V gene are SGHRS and YFSETQ. There are 12 residues in the CDR3. V dropped 3 bases and J dropped 4 bases, with 8 bases sitting between them.

The rearrangement uses TRBV6-5 and TRBJ2-1; tentatively, D is TRBD2 (5 bases). The germline gives CDR1 MNHEY, CDR2 SVGAGI. V was trimmed by 7 bases and J by 3 bases, leaving 13 bases between them. This CDR3 has 14 residues. The CDR3 nucleotides read TGTGCCAGCACCTTGCGGGCCCACTACAATGAGCAGTTCTTC. Protein: CASTLRAHYNEQFF.

The chain employs TRBV11-2 and TRBJ2-3; D not resolved. There are 15 residues in the CDR3. The V end was cut by 10 bases, the J end by 0 bases, with 17 bases between. CDR1 and CDR2 (germline): SGHAT, FQNNGV. As DNA, the CDR3 is TGTGCCATAGGGTGGGAAGGGCGGAGCACAGATACGCAGTATTTT. Protein: CAIGWEGRSTDTQYF. The variable domain in full, completed from reference TRBV11-2 and TRBJ2-3, reads EAGVAQSPRYKIIEKRQSVAFWCNPISGHATLYWYQQILGQGPKLLIQFQNNGVVDDSQLPKDRFSAERLKGVDSTLKIQPAKLEDSAVYLCAIGWEGRSTDTQYFGPGTRLTVL.

The CDR3 protein is CASRIAGNTIYF. CDR3 bases: TGTGCCAGCAGAATAGCCGGAAACACCATATATTTT. The gene calls are TRBV2 and TRBJ1-3, with no clear D. This CDR3 is 12 amino acids long. The V end was cut by 6 bases, the J end by 4 bases, with 7 bases between. Germline loops: CDR1 SNHLY, CDR2 FYNNEI.

This clone was picked up a small number of times. The chain recombines TRBV7-3 with TRBJ2-3, with 14 bases fitting TRBD2. The CDR3 consists of 16 residues. Looked up from germline, CDR1 is SGHTA and CDR2 is FQGTGA. The ends lost 5 bases at V and 6 bases at J; junction bases unmatched: 7. CDR3 DNA sequence: TGTGCCAGCAGCGAGGGACTAGCGGGAGATGGGGATACGCAGTATTTT. Protein: CASSEGLAGDGDTQYF.

In this sample, this clone turned up once. The V and J genes are TRBV5-4 and TRBJ2-7; D perhaps matches TRBD2 (6 bases). V gave up 4 bases and J gave up 2 bases, with 19 bases separating them. The CDR3 extends over 16 amino acids. Germline CDR1 reads SGHNT; CDR2 reads YYREEE (reference sequence). CDR3 sequence: CASSLRRGGGTYEQYV. The DNA for the CDR3 is TGTGCCAGCAGCCTCAGGAGGGGAGGAGGGACCTACGAGCAGTACGTC.

The chain links TRBV11-2 to TRBJ2-7, with a tentative D call TRBD2 (5 bases). V was clipped by 2 bases and J by 3 bases, with 11 bases between them. Germline V gene lookup returns CDR1 SGHAT and CDR2 FQNNGV. CDR3 length equals 14 residues. CDR3 residues: CASSLLYRDYEQYF. As DNA, the CDR3 is TGTGCCAGCAGCTTACTATATCGGGACTACGAGCAGTACTTC.

The chain joins TRBV2 to TRBJ1-2; the match to TRBD1 covers 9 bases. The CDR3 runs to 16 residues. Trimming took 1 base from V and 3 from J; bases not matched to a gene: 6. CDR1 and CDR2 from the germline V gene are SNHLY and FYNNEI. CDR3 DNA sequence: TGTGCCAGCAGTGAAGTGGGGACAGGGATCTACTATGGCTACACCTTC. It specifies CASSEVGTGIYYGYTF.

The chain combines TRBV12-5 with TRBJ2-7; perhaps D is TRBD1 or TRBD2 (5 bases each). CDR1 and CDR2 (germline): LGHNT, FRNRAP. The length of the CDR3 is 18 residues. V was trimmed by 0 bases and J by 0 bases, leaving 18 bases between them. In nucleotides, the CDR3 is TGTGCTAGTGGTTTGGTCCAATCCGGGACGCTTAGCTCCTACGAGCAGTACGTC. This sequence encodes CASGLVQSGTLSSYEQYV.

This clone has just a few counts. This chain connects TRBV4-2 to TRBJ2-7; tentative D call: TRBD2 (6 bases). V lost 0 bases and J 3 bases, leaving 9 bases between the germline ends. CDR1 is LGHNA, CDR2 YNFKEQ, per germline. The CDR3 has 14 amino acids. CDR3 loop: CASSQDTGVYEQYF. CDR3 nucleotides: TGTGCCAGCAGCCAAGATACGGGAGTCTACGAGCAGTACTTC.